This T cell receptor (beta chain) appears in the sequencing data of a study of technical replicates of blood from a handful of donors. Clones were sequenced by immunoSEQ multiplex PCR, and TCRdb holds only the in-frame ones, with some missing. Here the sample spans about 61,000 clones, more than 95% being singletons. This clone was found once. This TCR was recovered from a human donor in good health. Sequencing was done on a sample of T cells isolated from PBMCs.

CDR3: CASSLVSLRGPEGYTF. As DNA, the CDR3 is TGTGCCAGCAGCTTAGTATCGTTGAGGGGGCCAGAAGGCTACACCTTC. The chain employs TRBV7-2 and TRBJ1-2; 7 nucleotides align to TRBD1. CDR3 length: 16 amino acids. Germline-derived CDR1 and CDR2 are SGHTA and FQGNSA. Trimming took 1 base from V and 8 from J; bases not matched to a gene: 13.